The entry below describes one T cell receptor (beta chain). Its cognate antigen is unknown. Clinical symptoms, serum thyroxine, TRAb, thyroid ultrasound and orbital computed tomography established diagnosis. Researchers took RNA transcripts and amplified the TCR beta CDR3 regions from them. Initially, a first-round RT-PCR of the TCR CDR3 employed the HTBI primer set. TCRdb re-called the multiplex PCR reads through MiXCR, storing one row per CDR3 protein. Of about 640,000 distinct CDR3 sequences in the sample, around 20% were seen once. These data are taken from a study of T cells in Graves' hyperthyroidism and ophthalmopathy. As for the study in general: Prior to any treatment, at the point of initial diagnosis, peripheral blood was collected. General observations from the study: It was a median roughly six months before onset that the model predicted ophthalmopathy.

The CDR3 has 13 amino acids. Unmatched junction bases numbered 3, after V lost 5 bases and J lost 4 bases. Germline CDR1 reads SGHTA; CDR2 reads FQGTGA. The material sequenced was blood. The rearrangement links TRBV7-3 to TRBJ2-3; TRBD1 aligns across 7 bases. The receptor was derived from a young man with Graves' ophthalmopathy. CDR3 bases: TGTGCCAGCAGCCCGACAGGGTCAGATACGCAGTATTTT. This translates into CASSPTGSDTQYF.